What follows describes a single T cell receptor (beta chain). Antigen specificity is unknown. Assay: immunoSEQ multiplex PCR; the TCRdb copy retains only in-frame clones and omits some. The table lists about 170,000 clones, just under 95% of them singletons. This CDR3 is 15 amino acids long. The V gene's germline CDR1 is MNHEY and CDR2 SVGEGT. Trimming pared 6 bases from V and 2 bases from J, leaving 14 bases between. This record comes from a study of T cell responses to AZD1222 COVID-19 vaccine. Study-wide background: Investigators merged groups given second doses at roughly 4 or roughly 12 weeks.

Findings and limits, study-wide: In all cases, repertoires were sampled only after the peak T cell response. Spike-specific TCR breadth and depth grew following two AZD1222 doses. Among spike-specific TCRs, nearly half reportedly target unmutated variant regions.

The source was peripheral blood, collected on day 0 of AZD1222 vaccination. The rearrangement uses TRBV6-2 or TRBV6-3 and TRBJ1-5, with D perhaps matching TRBD1 (6 bases). The receptor was derived from an adult in good health. The CDR3 sequence: CASSLRGGGNQPQHF. DNA for the CDR3: TGTGCCAGCAGCTTACGGGGGGGCGGCAATCAGCCCCAGCATTTT.